A single T cell receptor beta chain is shown here with its context. What antigen it recognizes has not been identified. No clone much larger than this one lies a single base away; base qualities are absent. Library preparation employed the immunoSEQ multiplex PCR assay. Imported from immuneACCESS, the table was reduced by TCRdb to in-frame sequences with V and J called. These copies leave out some clones; in studies compared against another copy, an unresolved V gene accounts for under half, and the cause of the remainder is not known. Here the sample has around 34,000 clones; roughly 88% occur a single time. The leading ten clones occupy roughly 4.7% of the sample. The data belong to a study of T cell changes during pregnancy in multiple sclerosis (dated by TCRdb to between 2018 and 2021). About the investigation overall: The study examined how the T cell repertoire changed over the course of pregnancy in women with multiple sclerosis.

CDR3 length: 15 amino acids, cysteine to phenylalanine. The kept DNA is CDR3 alone, 45 bases in frame from the first base. From a lookup of the germline V gene (reference sequence), CDR1 and CDR2 are MNHEY and SMNVEV. At the junction V is shortened by 2 bases and J by 5 bases; bases outside the gene matches: 6. The material sequenced was CD8+ T cells from peripheral blood mononuclear cells, taken after pregnancy. Here the chain combines TRBV27 and TRBJ2-5, with TRBD2 matching 9 junction bases. The source is a female donor with multiple sclerosis, enrolled in a pregnancy study. The nucleotide sequence is given as TGTGCCAGCAGTTTAGCGGGGGGGAGGGCGGAGACCCAGTACTTC. Its translation reads: CASSLAGGRAETQYF.